The rows below give T cell receptor beta chains drawn from one sample of a study of shared T cell receptors in the human thymus. The method was immunoSEQ multiplex PCR; TCRdb's version includes in-frame clones alone and lacks a portion of them. The sample contains some 760,000 clones, approximately 85% of which appear only once. These data were also filed under a second study, of human thymus T cells.

The sequencing input was thymocytes. Receptors originate from a girl under two years old with a congenital heart defect. The CDR3 runs from the conserved cysteine through the conserved F or W. The D gene is left open where the match is weak. Size values are once, few and many counts, or a class for expanded clones, and some rows have none.

size,D,length,V,J,CDR3,DNA
-,-,14,TRBV9,TRBJ2-7,CASSGGRGINEQYF,TGTGCCAGCAGCGGGGGGCGAGGGATCAACGAGCAGTACTTC
once,TRBD1,15,TRBV5-4,TRBJ1-1,CASSLAQGGMGEAFF,TGTGCCAGCAGCTTAGCACAGGGGGGAATGGGCGAAGCTTTCTTT
-,-,17,TRBV7-6,TRBJ2-3,CASSLSAARGSTDTQYF,TGTGCCAGCAGCTTATCCGCGGCCAGAGGTTCCACAGATACGCAGTATTTT
-,TRBD2,17,TRBV19,TRBJ2-2,CASSKTHGGGSAGELFF,TGTGCCAGTAGCAAAACCCACGGGGGGGGTAGCGCCGGGGAGCTGTTTTTT
-,-,14,TRBV7-3,TRBJ2-7,CASSAHTGYGEQYF,TGTGCCAGCAGCGCGCATACCGGTTATGGCGAGCAGTACTTC
few,-,16,TRBV30,TRBJ1-3,CAWSGTVGNSGNTIYF,TGTGCCTGGAGTGGGACAGTGGGAAACTCTGGAAACACCATATATTTT
-,TRBD1,14,TRBV6-4,TRBJ1-2,CASLEGAQPYGYTF,TGTGCCAGTCTAGAGGGGGCGCAACCGTATGGCTACACCTTC
-,TRBD1,14,TRBV27,TRBJ1-1,CASSPGTANTEAFF,TGTGCCAGCAGTCCGGGGACAGCTAACACTGAAGCTTTCTTT
-,-,16,TRBV7-3,TRBJ1-1,CARWGRDSGKETEAFF,TGTGCCAGGTGGGGCCGGGACTCCGGGAAGGAGACTGAAGCTTTCTTT
-,-,12,TRBV5-4,TRBJ2-3,CASSLAGDTQYF,TGTGCCAGCAGCTTGGCAGGGGATACGCAGTATTTT
-,TRBD1,21,TRBV28,TRBJ1-5,CASTLPEGPNTGVLFNQPQHF,TGTGCCAGCACCCTACCAGAGGGCCCAAACACAGGGGTGCTTTTTAATCAGCCCCAGCATTTT
once,TRBD1,14,TRBV18,TRBJ2-7,CASSPPGQSYEQYF,TGTGCCAGCTCACCACCGGGACAGTCCTACGAGCAGTACTTC
once,-,15,TRBV19,TRBJ1-4,CASTLGGAWGEKLFF,TGTGCCAGTACCCTAGGTGGGGCCTGGGGTGAAAAACTGTTTTTT
-,TRBD2,17,TRBV7-9,TRBJ2-1,CASSLGHTSGVYNEQFF,TGTGCCAGCAGCTTAGGCCATACTAGCGGGGTATACAATGAGCAGTTCTTC
-,TRBD2,19,TRBV5-1,TRBJ2-3,CASSPVKWGGVEGTDTQYF,TGCGCCAGCAGCCCGGTTAAGTGGGGGGGAGTAGAGGGCACAGATACGCAGTATTTT
-,-,14,TRBV9,TRBJ1-1,CASSSQVGDTEAFF,TGTGCCAGCAGCTCGCAGGTCGGGGACACTGAAGCTTTCTTT
-,-,14,TRBV7-6,TRBJ1-6,CASSLGGYNSPLHF,TGTGCCAGCAGCTTAGGAGGATATAATTCCCCCCTCCACTTT
-,-,17,TRBV28,TRBJ1-2,CASSTTVWSCCYYGYTF,TGTGCCAGCAGTACGACAGTGTGGAGTTGTTGTTACTATGGCTACACCTTC
-,-,15,TRBV5-5,TRBJ2-3,CASSLVVTSTDTQYF,TGTGCCAGCAGCTTGGTAGTGACTAGCACAGATACGCAGTATTTT
few,-,14,TRBV5-1,TRBJ2-1,CASRSGGLRVRQFF,TGCGCCAGCAGATCTGGGGGGTTGCGGGTCCGGCAGTTCTTC
-,TRBD1,15,TRBV10-2,TRBJ2-3,CASTRDRGQVDTQYF,TGCGCCAGCACCCGGGACAGGGGGCAGGTGGATACGCAGTATTTT
-,-,11,TRBV29-1,TRBJ1-3,CSASKADTIYF,TGCAGCGCTAGTAAGGCGGACACCATATATTTT
-,-,14,TRBV7-8,TRBJ2-1,CASSLDQGYNEQFF,TGTGCCAGCAGCTTAGATCAGGGCTACAATGAGCAGTTCTTC
once,TRBD1,15,TRBV2,TRBJ1-5,CASRDRGLSNQPQHF,TGTGCCAGCAGAGACAGGGGGTTAAGCAATCAGCCCCAGCATTTT
-,-,12,TRBV18,TRBJ2-1,CASSPGLFLEFF,TGTGCCAGCTCACCGGGACTTTTCTTGGAGTTCTTC
-,-,17,TRBV4-3,TRBJ1-1,CASSRRSSTVMNTEAFF,TGCGCCAGCAGCCGCCGGAGTTCGACAGTGATGAACACTGAAGCTTTCTTT
once,-,19,TRBV7-7,TRBJ2-5,CASSLVPHTGDLTGETQYF,TGTGCCAGCAGCTTAGTGCCCCACACAGGGGACTTAACGGGGGAGACCCAGTACTTC
-,TRBD2,13,TRBV5-5,TRBJ2-7,CATREGPLYEQYF,TGTGCCACCCGGGAGGGCCCCCTCTACGAGCAGTACTTC
-,-,13,TRBV30,TRBJ2-2,CAWTVQGNGELFF,TGTGCCTGGACTGTCCAGGGTAACGGGGAGCTGTTTTTT
-,TRBD2,18,TRBV5-1,TRBJ2-1,CASSPLWGYKRGYNEQFF,TGCGCCAGCAGCCCATTGTGGGGGTACAAGCGGGGATACAATGAGCAGTTCTTC
-,TRBD1,13,TRBV7-9,TRBJ1-4,CASRTGAREKLFF,TGTGCCAGCAGGACAGGGGCAAGGGAAAAACTGTTTTTT
-,-,11,TRBV20-1,TRBJ1-2,CSAREGRGYTF,TGCAGTGCCAGGGAGGGTAGGGGCTACACCTTC
few,TRBD1,15,TRBV29-1,TRBJ1-2,CSVHSGTGALYGYTF,TGCAGCGTTCACTCCGGGACAGGGGCGCTATATGGCTACACCTTC
-,-,13,TRBV6-6,TRBJ2-7,CASSSKGIYEQYF,TGTGCCAGCAGTTCAAAGGGGATTTACGAGCAGTACTTC
-,TRBD1,16,TRBV19,TRBJ1-1,CASSISSTGKYTEAFF,TGTGCCAGTAGTATCTCGTCGACAGGGAAATACACTGAAGCTTTCTTT
-,-,14,TRBV6-5,TRBJ2-5,CASSLVGDRETQYF,TGTGCCAGCAGTTTGGTAGGGGATAGGGAGACCCAGTACTTC
-,-,12,TRBV10-3,TRBJ1-1,CAIGPGIREAFF,TGTGCCATCGGTCCCGGGATTCGTGAAGCTTTCTTT
-,-,16,TRBV7-6,TRBJ2-1,CASSSTQGTPPHEQFF,TGTGCCAGCAGTTCAACCCAGGGCACCCCACCCCATGAGCAGTTCTTC
-,-,17,TRBV5-1,TRBJ1-2,CASSLGGGTKFRNGYTF,TGCGCCAGCAGCTTGGGGGGCGGAACAAAGTTTAGAAATGGCTACACCTTC
-,-,16,TRBV2,TRBJ1-1,CATKSGQIRGSTEAFF,TGTGCCACTAAAAGTGGACAGATAAGGGGTAGCACTGAAGCTTTCTTT
-,TRBD2,18,TRBV6-1,TRBJ2-7,CASSERLAGVLDCHEQYF,TGTGCCAGCAGCGAAAGACTAGCGGGGGTCCTGGATTGCCACGAGCAGTACTTC
-,-,12,TRBV6-5,TRBJ1-5,CASSYSGQPQHF,TGTGCCAGCAGTTACTCCGGGCAGCCCCAGCATTTT
-,-,14,TRBV2,TRBJ1-1,CASSGFAYDTEAFF,TGTGCCAGCAGTGGATTCGCGTATGACACTGAAGCTTTCTTT
-,-,12,TRBV28,TRBJ1-5,CASSLWRQPQHF,TGTGCCAGCAGTTTGTGGAGGCAGCCCCAGCATTTT
-,TRBD2,15,TRBV15,TRBJ2-5,CATSGATGGQETQYF,TGTGCCACCAGCGGAGCTACGGGGGGTCAAGAGACCCAGTACTTC
-,TRBD1,14,TRBV19,TRBJ1-2,CASSGGQGVYGYTF,TGTGCCAGTAGTGGAGGACAGGGGGTTTATGGCTACACCTTC
-,-,15,TRBV2,TRBJ2-6,CASSGFSSGANVLTF,TGTGCCAGCTCCGGGTTCTCCTCTGGGGCCAACGTCCTGACTTTC
-,-,15,TRBV10-3,TRBJ2-5,CATGVGGGGQETQYF,TGTGCCACCGGTGTGGGTGGGGGGGGGCAGGAGACCCAGTACTTC
-,TRBD1,15,TRBV2,TRBJ2-2,CASRGQGLNTGELFF,TGTGCCAGCAGAGGACAGGGGCTGAACACCGGGGAGCTGTTTTTT
-,TRBD1,14,TRBV2,TRBJ1-3,CAVKNDRAGNTIYF,TGTGCCGTAAAAAACGACAGGGCTGGAAACACCATATATTTT
-,-,13,TRBV6-4,TRBJ1-6,CASTGLKNSPLHF,TGTGCCAGCACGGGACTGAAAAATTCACCCCTCCACTTT
-,-,15,TRBV9,TRBJ2-5,CASSVGGSIQETQYF,TGTGCCAGCAGCGTAGGGGGCAGTATACAAGAGACCCAGTACTTC